The 12 T cell receptor beta chains presented below share a single source sample, sequenced in a study of CD8 T cells in ankylosing spondylitis. TCRdb passed the 5' RACE reads through MiXCR, listing each CDR3 protein once. The sample contains fewer than 400,000 distinct CDR3 sequences, 7% to 9% of which appear only once. Their antigens are not known. General observations from the study: There was a TCR beta motif, made of eight highly homologous variants, that appeared characteristic of ankylosing spondylitis blood.

The sample consisted of blood, either unsorted or a sorted T cell fraction (not recorded which). The receptors here all came from a male donor with ankylosing spondylitis.

This clonotype turned up a few times. CDR3 residues: CASSSGSGSRNEQFF. CDR3 nucleotides: TGCGCCAGCAGCTCGGGTAGCGGGAGTCGGAATGAGCAGTTCTTC. V is TRBV5-1 and J is TRBJ2-1, with 9 bases aligning to TRBD2. CDR1 is SGHRS and CDR2 is YFSETQ in the germline V gene. J gave up 7 bases and V 3 bases, and 8 bases lay outside the gene matches. The CDR3 sequence is 15 residues long.

A few counts support this clonotype. CDR3 in amino acids: CASSEPGGTETQYF. The CDR3 DNA is TGTGCCAGCAGCGAACCAGGGGGGACAGAGACCCAGTACTTC. The chain recombines TRBV5-4 with TRBJ2-5, with a weak D call TRBD1 (7 bases). This CDR3 has 14 amino acids. In germline, CDR1 is SGHNT, CDR2 YYREEE (reference sequence). V shed 4 bases and J shed 4 bases, with 14 bases lying between them. Combining the CDR3 with reference TRBV5-4 and TRBJ2-5 gives the whole variable domain ETGVTQSPTHLIKTRGQQVTLRCSSQSGHNTVSWYQQALGQGPQFIFQYYREEENGRGNFPPRFSGLQFPNYSSELNVNALELDDSALYLCASSEPGGTETQYFGPGTRLLVL.

A few counts support this clonotype. V and J are TRBV5-1 and TRBJ1-1; weak D call: TRBD1 (5 bases). CDR1 is SGHRS, CDR2 YFSETQ, per germline. V was cut by 0 bases and J by 6 bases, with 9 bases left in between. The CDR3 runs to 13 residues. The CDR3 sequence: CASSLGGQSEAFF. Written as DNA, the CDR3 is TGCGCCAGCAGCTTGGGAGGACAATCTGAAGCTTTCTTT.

The chain recombines TRBV6-1 with TRBJ2-1, with 16 bases fitting TRBD2. V gave up 6 bases and J gave up 6 bases; unmatched junction bases: 11. From germline, CDR1 is MNHNS and CDR2 SASEGT. This CDR3 has 18 amino acids. The CDR3 region has the DNA TGTGCCAGCAGCTCCGCCCGGGGGACTAGCGGGAGGGTCAATGAGCAGTTCTTC. The encoded protein is CASSSARGTSGRVNEQFF.

This clonotype was seen a handful of times. V usage is TRBV5-6 and J usage is TRBJ2-5, with 8 bases fitting TRBD2. V shed 1 base and J 5 bases; nucleotides not matched to a gene: 7. Per germline, CDR1 SGHDT and CDR2 YYEEEE. The CDR3 loop spans 15 amino acids. CDR3 DNA sequence: TGTGCCAGCAGCTTGCCAGCGGGAGAGGTGGAGACCCAGTACTTC. The encoded protein is CASSLPAGEVETQYF.

Only a few counts were recorded for this clonotype. The J gene is TRBJ2-5, the V gene TRBV20-1; 14 positions agree with TRBD2. This CDR3 is built from 15 residues. Germline CDR1 DFQATT, CDR2 SNEGSKA (reference sequence). The V and J ends lost 4 bases and 5 bases, in that order; junction bases with no gene match: 6. Here the CDR3 reads CSATGTSGSRETQYF. DNA for the CDR3: TGCAGTGCTACGGGGACTAGCGGGAGTCGGGAGACCCAGTACTTC.

This clonotype has a count of ten or more. The rearrangement links TRBV6-1 to TRBJ1-5; 8 nucleotides match TRBD1. CDR1 is MNHNS, CDR2 SASEGT, per germline. This CDR3 spans 14 amino acids. Trimming took 7 bases from V and 6 from J; bases not matched to a gene: 8. The CDR3 DNA follows: TGTGCCAGCAATCGATCAGGGGGCACTCAGCCCCAGCATTTT. Translated, it gives CASNRSGGTQPQHF.

This clonotype was seen ten or more times. V usage is TRBV10-3 and J usage is TRBJ2-7; D possibly corresponds to TRBD2 (6 bases). Trimming stripped 4 bases from V and 2 bases from J, with 15 bases between. Germline V gene data show CDR1 as ENHRY and CDR2 as SYGVKD. This CDR3 has 15 residues. The CDR3 region is CAISGRDGGAYEQYF. The CDR3 DNA reads as TGTGCCATCAGTGGCCGGGACGGGGGAGCCTACGAGCAGTACTTC.

This clonotype came up a few times. The CDR3 sequence: CASSSHQGFEAFF. CDR3 nucleotide sequence: TGTGCCAGCAGTTCTCACCAGGGATTTGAAGCTTTCTTT. J is TRBJ1-1 and V is TRBV27; a possible D gene is TRBD1 (5 bases). Looked up from germline, CDR1 is MNHEY and CDR2 is SMNVEV (reference sequence). The CDR3 sequence is 13 residues long. Trimming took off 4 bases at V and 7 bases at J, with 13 bases between the two ends.

This clonotype has more than one count but fewer than ten. V is TRBV5-1 and J is TRBJ2-1; TRBD1 or TRBD2 may be the D gene (5 bases each). Deletions cut 4 bases from V and 4 bases from J, with 12 bases between. CDR3 size: 14 residues. The V gene's germline CDR1 is SGHRS and CDR2 YFSETQ. The CDR3 DNA reads TGCGCCAGCAGCGCCGGGACCAGTTACAATGAGCAGTTCTTC. It specifies CASSAGTSYNEQFF.

This clonotype has a handful of counts. The genes are TRBV20-1 and TRBJ1-5; no clear D. The CDR3 is 13 residues long. V was clipped by 6 bases and J by 6 bases, with 15 bases between them. Germline V gene data show CDR1 as DFQATT and CDR2 as SNEGSKA (reference sequence). CDR3 coding DNA: TGCAGTGCCCTTATCACTTTCAGTCAGCCCCAGCATTTT. The encoded protein is CSALITFSQPQHF.

The chain links TRBV6-2 or TRBV6-3 to TRBJ2-2; 8 bases map to TRBD2. V shed 4 bases, J shed 5 bases, and the junction held 12 bases outside the gene matches. The CDR3 loop spans 17 amino acids. Germline V lookup: CDR1 MNHEY, CDR2 SVGEGT. The CDR3 spells CASSSRFSGTQTGELFF. The CDR3 DNA reads as TGTGCCAGCAGTTCTCGGTTTAGCGGGACTCAAACCGGGGAGCTGTTTTTT.